The T cell receptor beta chain under discussion was sequenced for a study of glioma-infiltrating T cells after dendritic cell vaccination (TCRdb year 2016). About the full investigation: The cohort comprised approximately 15 glioblastoma patients from Phase I and II dendritic cell vaccination trials, 9 newly diagnosed and 6 with recurrent disease. Between the early 2000s and the early 2010s, the patients were given dendritic cell vaccination pulsed with autologous tumor lysate. To make the vaccine, monocyte-derived dendritic cells were cultured for about seven days with IL-4 and GM-CSF and then pulsed overnight with autologous tumor lysate. Each patient was given three intradermal dendritic cell vaccine injections, spaced two weeks apart, in the arm below the axilla. In glioblastoma patients vaccinated with dendritic cells, deep sequencing of TCR beta CDR3 regions served to measure the amount of tumor-infiltrating lymphocytes and to compare repertoires between tumor and blood. Survival after dendritic cell vaccination was correlated with TCR sequencing metrics such as TIL content and the overlap between tumor and blood repertoires. General findings and caveats noted by the study authors: Longer time to progression and overall survival after dendritic cell vaccination were predicted by higher estimated pretreatment TIL content. The TCR overlap response model with three groups was called speculative and said to need prospective validation. TCR clonality showed no direct relationship with survival, which suggests that a diverse polyclonal response may be important. The cohort was small and heterogeneous, and full blood and tumor sets were available for few patients, with initial-recurrent tumor pairs available for even fewer patients.

TCRB CDR3 regions were amplified from about 2 ug genomic DNA, or all available DNA if less, using the immunoSEQ assay. Multiplex PCR used 60 forward primers for TCR V beta segments and 13 reverse primers for J beta segments. Synthetic control templates were spiked into each sample at limiting dilution to estimate reads per starting template. The Illumina HiSeq System generated sequencing reads of 87 bp. The authors processed their data as follows. PCR and sequencing errors were removed by a nearest neighbor algorithm that merged closely related sequences. TCR overlap was measured as the percentage of unique tumor TCR beta sequences that were also present in the peripheral blood of the same patient. What TCRdb holds here is the immuneACCESS table cut down to in-frame rearrangements. Part of the clones is not present; checked against another copy, under half of the missing clones reflect an unresolved V gene, and the others are unexplained. V and J calls and clone size follow that table, whereas D and trimming were derived from the DNA. The sample data list 40,000 to 60,000 clones, and 85% of these were observed just once. The biggest ten clones account for 11% of the sample.

Comment on this clone: It has no known antigen specificity. No per-base quality is available; no much larger clone lies one base away.

Selection of patients required sufficient residual fresh-frozen tumor tissue and over two years of available survival data. None of the glioblastoma patients carried an isocitrate dehydrogenase mutation, although molecular status otherwise varied. PBMC were collected before vaccination, two weeks after the third vaccination, and at tumor progression when it occurred. The Qiagen DNeasy Blood extraction Kit was used to extract genomic DNA. The origin of this receptor is a human donor with glioblastoma. This material consisted of blood, taken before dendritic cell vaccination.

CDR3 protein: CASSQIRLGTSQRDWAYEQYF. Read as DNA, the sequence is TGCGCCAGCAGCCAGATTCGTCTTGGGACTAGCCAGCGGGATTGGGCCTACGAGCAGTACTTC. The chain was built from TRBV4-3 and TRBJ2-7; 9 central nucleotides agree with TRBD2. V and J are trimmed by 3 bases and 2 bases, and the gene matches miss 23 bases of the junction. The CDR3, cysteine through phenylalanine, is 21 amino acids long. Just the 63-base CDR3 DNA is kept, in frame starting at base 1. The germline V gene supplies CDR1 LGHNA and CDR2 YSLEER.